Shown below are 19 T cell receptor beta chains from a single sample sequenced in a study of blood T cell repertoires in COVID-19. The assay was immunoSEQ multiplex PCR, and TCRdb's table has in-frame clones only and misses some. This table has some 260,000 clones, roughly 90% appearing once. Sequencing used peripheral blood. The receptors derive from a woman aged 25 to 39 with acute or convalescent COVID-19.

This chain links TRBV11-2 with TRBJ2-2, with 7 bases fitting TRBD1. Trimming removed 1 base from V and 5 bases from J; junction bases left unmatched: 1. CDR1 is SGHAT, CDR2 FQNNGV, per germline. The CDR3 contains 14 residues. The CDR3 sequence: CASSLGQGTGELFF. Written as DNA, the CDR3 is TGTGCCAGCAGCTTAGGACAGGGTACCGGGGAGCTGTTTTTT.

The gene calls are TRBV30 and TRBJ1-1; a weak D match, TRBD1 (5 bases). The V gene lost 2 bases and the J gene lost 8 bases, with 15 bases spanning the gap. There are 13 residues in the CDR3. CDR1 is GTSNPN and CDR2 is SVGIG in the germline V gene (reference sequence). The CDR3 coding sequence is TGTGCCTGGAGTTCGTGGTCAGGGAGGGAAGCTTTCTTT. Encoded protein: CAWSSWSGREAFF.

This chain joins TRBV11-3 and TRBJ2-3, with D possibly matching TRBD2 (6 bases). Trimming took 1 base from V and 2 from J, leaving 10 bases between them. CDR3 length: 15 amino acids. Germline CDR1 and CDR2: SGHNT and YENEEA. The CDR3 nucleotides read TGTGCCAGCAGCTTAGGGGGGGATATCACAGATACGCAGTATTTT. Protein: CASSLGGDITDTQYF.

The CDR3 DNA sequence: TGTGCCAGCAGCTTAGTTACTAGCGGGAGGGTTGATACGCAGTATTTT. Protein product: CASSLVTSGRVDTQYF. The chain combines TRBV7-6 with TRBJ2-3; 13 positions match TRBD2. V trimming: 1 base; J trimming: 6 bases; junction bases outside the gene matches: 4. The CDR3 is 16 residues long. Germline-derived CDR1 and CDR2 are SGHVS and FNYEAQ. Together with reference TRBV7-6 and TRBJ2-3, the CDR3 gives the full variable domain: GAGVSQSPRYKVTKRGQDVALRCDPISGHVSLYWYRQALGQGPEFLTYFNYEAQQDKSGLPNDRFSAERPEGSISTLTIQRTEQRDSAMYRCASSLVTSGRVDTQYFGPGTRLTVL.

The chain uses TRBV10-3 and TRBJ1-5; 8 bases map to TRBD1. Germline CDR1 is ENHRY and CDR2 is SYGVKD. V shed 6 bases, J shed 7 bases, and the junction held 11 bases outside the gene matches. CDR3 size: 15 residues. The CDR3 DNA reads TGTGCCATCAGAATCTCGGACAGGGCGGAACAGCCCCAGCATTTT. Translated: CAIRISDRAEQPQHF.

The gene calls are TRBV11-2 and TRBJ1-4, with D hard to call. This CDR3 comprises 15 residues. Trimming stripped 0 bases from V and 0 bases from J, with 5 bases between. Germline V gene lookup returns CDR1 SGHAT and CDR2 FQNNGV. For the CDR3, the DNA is TGTGCCAGCAGCTTAGACCGGGCAACTAATGAAAAACTGTTTTTT. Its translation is CASSLDRATNEKLFF.

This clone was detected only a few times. CDR3 nucleotide sequence: TGTGCCAGCAGCCCAGGGGGTTACGAGCAGTACTTC. Protein: CASSPGGYEQYF. The chain carries TRBV2 and TRBJ2-7; 7 bases map to TRBD1. Trimming at V came to 6 bases and at J to 4 bases, leaving 3 bases not matched to a gene. Germline CDR1 SNHLY, CDR2 FYNNEI. CDR3 length: 12 amino acids. Full variable domain (remainder filled in from reference TRBV2 and TRBJ2-7): EPEVTQTPSHQVTQMGQEVILRCVPISNHLYFYWYRQILGQKVEFLVSFYNNEISEKSEIFDDQFSVERPDGSNFTLKIRSTKLEDSAMYFCASSPGGYEQYFGPGTRLTVT.

CDR3 sequence: CASSQDLGQGNYGYTF. As DNA, the CDR3 is TGCGCCAGCAGCCAAGATTTGGGACAGGGGAACTATGGCTACACCTTC. This sequence joins TRBV4-3 and TRBJ1-2; 10 positions match TRBD1. Trimming took 0 bases from V and 2 from J; bases not matched to a gene: 3. Germline CDR1 reads LGHNA; CDR2 reads YSLEER. The CDR3 has 16 residues.

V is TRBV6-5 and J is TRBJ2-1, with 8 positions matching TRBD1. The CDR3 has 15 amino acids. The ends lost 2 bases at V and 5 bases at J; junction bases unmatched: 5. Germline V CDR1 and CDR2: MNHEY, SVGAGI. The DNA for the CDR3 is TGTGCCAGCAGTTACGCAGGGGGCTTCGACAATGAGCAGTTCTTC. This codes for CASSYAGGFDNEQFF.

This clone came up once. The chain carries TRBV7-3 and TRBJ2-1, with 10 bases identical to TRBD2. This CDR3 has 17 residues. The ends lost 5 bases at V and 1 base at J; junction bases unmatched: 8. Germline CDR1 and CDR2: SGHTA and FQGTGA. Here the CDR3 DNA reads TGTGCCAGCAGCGCCCAGGGACTAGCGTTTTCCTACAATGAGCAGTTCTTC. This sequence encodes CASSAQGLAFSYNEQFF. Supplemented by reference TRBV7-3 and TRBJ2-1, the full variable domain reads GAGVSQTPSNKVTEKGKYVELRCDPISGHTALYWYRQSLGQGPEFLIYFQGTGAADDSGLPNDRFFAVRPEGSVSTLKIQRTERGDSAVYLCASSAQGLAFSYNEQFFGPGTRLTVL.

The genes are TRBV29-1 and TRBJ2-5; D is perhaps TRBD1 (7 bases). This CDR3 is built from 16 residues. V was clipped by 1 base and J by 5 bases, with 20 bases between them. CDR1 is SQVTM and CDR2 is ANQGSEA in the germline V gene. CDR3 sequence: CSVEVGGGGNWETQYF. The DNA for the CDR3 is TGCAGCGTTGAAGTTGGAGGGGGCGGAAATTGGGAGACCCAGTACTTC.

Written as DNA, the CDR3 is TGTGCCACCAGTGACCAGACCGGGACTAGCGGGCACCGGGATACGCAGTATTTT. This sequence encodes CATSDQTGTSGHRDTQYF. The V call is TRBV24-1, the J call TRBJ2-3; 12 bases agree with TRBD2. This CDR3 contains 18 residues. Germline V gene data show CDR1 as KGHDR and CDR2 as SFDVKD. The junction had 13 bases not matched to a gene; V was cut back by 4 bases and J by 6 bases.

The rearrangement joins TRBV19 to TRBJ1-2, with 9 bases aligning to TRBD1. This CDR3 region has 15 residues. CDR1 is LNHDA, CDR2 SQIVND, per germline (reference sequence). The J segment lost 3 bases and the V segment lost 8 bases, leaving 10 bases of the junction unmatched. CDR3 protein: CASSSQGAADYGYTF. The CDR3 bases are TGTGCCAGTTCATCACAGGGGGCCGCCGACTATGGCTACACCTTC.

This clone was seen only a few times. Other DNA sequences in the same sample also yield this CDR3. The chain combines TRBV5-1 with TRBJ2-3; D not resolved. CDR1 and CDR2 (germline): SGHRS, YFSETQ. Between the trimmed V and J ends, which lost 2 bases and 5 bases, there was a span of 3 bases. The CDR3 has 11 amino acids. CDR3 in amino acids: CASSFKDTQYF. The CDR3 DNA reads TGCGCCAGCAGCTTTAAAGATACGCAGTATTTT.

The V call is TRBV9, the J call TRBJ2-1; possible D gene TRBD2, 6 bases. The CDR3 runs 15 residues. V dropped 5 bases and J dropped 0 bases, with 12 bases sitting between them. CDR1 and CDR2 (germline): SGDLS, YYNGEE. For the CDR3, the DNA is TGTGCCAGCAGGCCGGAGGGCCCCTCCTACAATGAGCAGTTCTTC. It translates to CASRPEGPSYNEQFF.

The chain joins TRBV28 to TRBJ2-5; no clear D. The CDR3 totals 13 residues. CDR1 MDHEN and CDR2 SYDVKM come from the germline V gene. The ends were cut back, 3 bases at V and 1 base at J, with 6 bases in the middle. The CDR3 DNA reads TGTGCCAGCAGTTTCCAGTTCCAAGAGACCCAGTACTTC. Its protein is CASSFQFQETQYF.

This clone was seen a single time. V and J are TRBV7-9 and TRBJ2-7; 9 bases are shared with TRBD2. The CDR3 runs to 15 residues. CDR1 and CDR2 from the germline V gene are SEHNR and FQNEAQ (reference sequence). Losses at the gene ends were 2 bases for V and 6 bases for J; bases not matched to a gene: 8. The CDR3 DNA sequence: TGTGCCAGCAGCTTATTTGGCGGGAGGGTATTCGAGCAGTACTTC. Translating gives CASSLFGGRVFEQYF.

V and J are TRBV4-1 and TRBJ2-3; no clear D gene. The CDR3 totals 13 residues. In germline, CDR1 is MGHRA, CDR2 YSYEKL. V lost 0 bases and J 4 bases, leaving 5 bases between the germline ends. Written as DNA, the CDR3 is TGCGCCAGCAGCCAAGATCTAGCAGATACGCAGTATTTT. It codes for CASSQDLADTQYF.

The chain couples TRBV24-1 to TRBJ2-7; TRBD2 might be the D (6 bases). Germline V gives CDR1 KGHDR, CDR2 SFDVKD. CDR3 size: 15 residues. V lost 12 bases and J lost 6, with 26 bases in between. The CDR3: CAALFPLASLSEQYF. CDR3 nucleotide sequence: TGTGCCGCCCTCTTCCCACTAGCTTCCCTTTCCGAGCAGTACTTC.